This T cell receptor (beta chain) was identified during a study of T cells in Graves' hyperthyroidism and ophthalmopathy. In regard to this clonotype: The antigen remains unidentified.

Amplified TCR beta CDR3 regions derived from RNA transcripts. The HTBI primer set drove a first-round RT-PCR of the TCR CDR3. Each CDR3 protein is one row after TCRdb ran MiXCR on the multiplex PCR reads. The sample has roughly 500,000 distinct CDR3 sequences, around 43% seen once. Findings of the study overall: Also found in blood were most expanded thyroid clonotypes above 0.001.

The CDR3 runs 17 residues. The junction had 7 bases not matched to a gene; V was cut back by 3 bases and J by 3 bases. Germline values: CDR1 KGHDR, CDR2 SFDVKD. This TCR derives from an adult woman with Graves' disease, either hyperthyroidism or ophthalmopathy (not recorded which). The rearrangement joins TRBV24-1 to TRBJ2-1, with 10 nucleotides matching TRBD2. The sample taken for sequencing was peripheral blood or thyroid tissue (not recorded which). Written as DNA, the CDR3 is TGTGCCACCAGTGATCCCCAGCGGGAGGGAAACTACAATGAGCAGTTCTTC. Amino acid sequence: CATSDPQREGNYNEQFF.